The rows below give T cell receptor beta chains drawn from one sample of a study of blood T cell repertoires in COVID-19. Profiling relied on immunoSEQ multiplex PCR, and the TCRdb table lists in-frame clones only, not all of them. The sample records about 220,000 clones, around 82% being singletons. Sequencing was performed on peripheral blood. These receptors originate from a human donor in a cohort sampled during active COVID-19. The CDR3 runs from the conserved cysteine through the conserved F or W. The order of the fields is D gene, clone size, CDR3 length, J gene, V gene, CDR3 protein, CDR3 DNA. A D gene is named only where the DNA matches it firmly. Size values are once, few and many counts, or a class for expanded clones, and some rows have none.

d_call: -; clone_size: -; cdr3_length: 14; j_call: TRBJ1-6; v_call: TRBV19; cdr3_aa: CASRRRRDNSPLHF; cdr3_nt: TGTGCCAGTAGAAGGAGGAGGGACAATTCACCCCTCCACTTT
d_call: -; clone_size: -; cdr3_length: 14; j_call: TRBJ1-2; v_call: TRBV29-1; cdr3_aa: CSVQSRDRVYGYTF; cdr3_nt: TGCAGCGTCCAAAGCCGAGACAGAGTCTATGGCTACACCTTC
d_call: -; clone_size: -; cdr3_length: 14; j_call: TRBJ2-1; v_call: TRBV2; cdr3_aa: CASGAWTAKNEQFF; cdr3_nt: TGTGCCAGCGGGGCGTGGACAGCCAAAAATGAGCAGTTCTTC
d_call: TRBD1; clone_size: -; cdr3_length: 15; j_call: TRBJ1-2; v_call: TRBV19; cdr3_aa: CASTTGVGYNYGYTF; cdr3_nt: TGTGCCAGTACGACAGGGGTGGGGTACAACTATGGCTACACCTTC
d_call: TRBD1; clone_size: -; cdr3_length: 14; j_call: TRBJ2-3; v_call: TRBV9; cdr3_aa: CASCRGQGADTQYF; cdr3_nt: TGTGCCAGCTGCCGGGGACAGGGGGCAGATACGCAGTATTTT
d_call: -; clone_size: -; cdr3_length: 19; j_call: TRBJ2-7; v_call: TRBV1; cdr3_aa: CTSSQALRSSGRAPYEQYF; cdr3_nt: TGCACCAGCAGCCAAGCGCTACGATCTAGCGGGAGGGCACCCTACGAGCAGTACTTC
d_call: -; clone_size: -; cdr3_length: 15; j_call: TRBJ1-6; v_call: TRBV27; cdr3_aa: CASSPGSFSYSPLHF; cdr3_nt: TGTGCCAGCAGTCCCGGGTCCTTCTCCTATTCACCCCTCCACTTT
d_call: -; clone_size: -; cdr3_length: 13; j_call: TRBJ1-1; v_call: TRBV24-1; cdr3_aa: CATSDFSGFEAFF; cdr3_nt: TGTGCCACCAGTGATTTCTCAGGGTTTGAAGCTTTCTTT
d_call: TRBD2; clone_size: -; cdr3_length: 18; j_call: TRBJ2-3; v_call: TRBV28; cdr3_aa: CASSLKSWLAGVGDTQYF; cdr3_nt: TGTGCCAGCAGTTTAAAGAGTTGGCTAGCGGGAGTGGGAGATACGCAGTATTTT
d_call: TRBD2; clone_size: many; cdr3_length: 19; j_call: TRBJ2-1; v_call: TRBV7-8; cdr3_aa: CASSSTLRLAEGRENEQFF; cdr3_nt: TGTGCCAGCAGCTCAACCCTCCGACTAGCGGAAGGGAGGGAGAATGAGCAGTTCTTC
d_call: -; clone_size: -; cdr3_length: 14; j_call: TRBJ1-4; v_call: TRBV19; cdr3_aa: CASRATATNEKLFF; cdr3_nt: TGTGCCAGTAGGGCGACAGCGACTAATGAAAAACTGTTTTTT
d_call: -; clone_size: few; cdr3_length: 14; j_call: TRBJ1-3; v_call: TRBV7-9; cdr3_aa: CASSLDSSGNTIYF; cdr3_nt: TGTGCCAGCAGCTTGGACAGCTCTGGAAACACCATATATTTT